This T cell receptor (beta chain) is drawn from a study of blood T cell repertoires in COVID-19. The wider study: Some COVID-19 samples were acute and others convalescent; all came from the United States, Italy and Spain. The analysed material was cDNA or gDNA that came from T cells, B-cell-depleted T cells, or PBMCs.

The CDR3 is 15 residues long. Trimming pared 4 bases from V and 0 bases from J, leaving 10 bases between. Per the germline V gene, CDR1 is ENHRY and CDR2 is SYGVKD. This clone was found once. Original handling: By means of reference gene primer amplification, nucleated cell counts were estimated. Sequencing used immunoSEQ multiplex PCR; TCRdb keeps in-frame clones, though not all of them. The V and J calls and clone size are taken from that table; D and trimming were inferred from the DNA. The table has more than 350,000 clones, about 90% seen once. Seattle-derived patients entered the study during active infection and were followed longitudinally.

Sequencing used peripheral blood. The clonotype comes from a woman in her twenties or thirties with COVID-19, enrolled during active disease. This sequence joins TRBV10-3 and TRBJ1-3; D is perhaps TRBD1 (6 bases). CDR3 sequence (DNA): TGTGCCATCAGTGGACAGGCCGTCTCTGGAAACACCATATATTTT. As protein: CAISGQAVSGNTIYF.